This TCR beta chain was sequenced in a study of post-analysis software for immune sequencing data. Study observations and caveats: Patients had higher frequencies than controls of a handful of TRBV segments, including TRBV5-6, TRBV5-1 and TRBV20-1.

Included in the TCR beta cDNA libraries were unique molecular identifiers. MiXCR, run by TCRdb on the PCR reads, gives a single entry per CDR3 protein. The sample yields some 890,000 distinct CDR3 sequences, about 57% seen once. As regards this clonotype: What it binds is unknown.

The V gene's germline CDR1 is ENHRY and CDR2 SYGVKD. The CDR3 length is 13 residues. With 5 bases clipped from V and 4 bases from J, the junction kept 4 bases outside the gene matches. Sample: blood. V gene TRBV10-3 combines with J gene TRBJ1-1; TRBD1 agrees at 7 bases. The receptor was isolated from a girl aged 10 to 17 with multiple sclerosis. DNA of the CDR3: TGTGCCATCAGTACCACAGGGGCCACTGAAGCTTTCTTT. It specifies CAISTTGATEAFF.